A selection of T cell receptor beta chains follows, all from one sample in a study of cytomegalovirus exposure and HLA in healthy donors. Data came from immunoSEQ multiplex PCR; TCRdb stores just in-frame clones and leaves some out. The table shows about 180,000 clones, with more than 70% occurring only once. The sequencing sample was made of PBMCs. The receptors stem from a girl aged 10 to 17 in good health and CMV-seropositive. Both conserved end residues are trimmed from each CDR3.

v_gene,j_gene,CDR3aa
TRBV19,TRBJ2-5,ASSKTGGKETQY
TRBV7-3,TRBJ2-1,ASRLAGGGEQF
TRBV11-2,TRBJ2-1,ASRMQKTGTSYYNEQF
TRBV9,TRBJ1-5,ASSLSGNQPQH
TRBV2,TRBJ2-1,ASSSAGTSGLASSYNEQF
TRBV19,TRBJ2-2,ASQPQGAGTGELF
TRBV4-1,TRBJ2-7,ASSQERDRSSYEQY
TRBV6-5,TRBJ2-7,ASSRTSSYYEQY
TRBV27,TRBJ2-1,ASTLSFELTAPPYNEQF
TRBV19,TRBJ2-5,ASSRAQGPETQY
TRBV7-6,TRBJ2-3,ASSLAAGETDTQY
TRBV27,TRBJ1-2,ASSLGRAAGYT
TRBV27,TRBJ2-2,ASTNNPSPGGRTGELF
TRBV14,TRBJ2-1,ASSRTGTTQLGEQF
TRBV5-1,TRBJ1-4,ASRDAGTGREKLF
TRBV30,TRBJ1-1,AWSVLGGNTEAF
TRBV5-6,TRBJ1-3,ASHREGSSGNTIY
TRBV7-9,TRBJ2-1,ASSLVPGVSYNEQF
TRBV10-3,TRBJ2-5,AISESREQY
TRBV5-6,TRBJ2-1,ASSLWTGVYNEQF
TRBV27,TRBJ2-5,ASSRQGLGQETQY
TRBV29-1,TRBJ1-5,SVGYGTGSNQPQH
TRBV5-4,TRBJ2-1,ASSSDRGNEQF
TRBV5-6,TRBJ2-1,ASSLALALYNEQF
TRBV5-1,TRBJ1-1,ASSDLTGANTEAF
TRBV6-5,TRBJ2-1,ASSPYSGSYNEQF
TRBV7-3,TRBJ2-3,ASSRARDSPTFGSTDTQY
TRBV7-2,TRBJ2-1,ASSFALRQRSYNEQF
TRBV5-8,TRBJ2-3,ASSSTWGLASTDTQY
TRBV20-1,TRBJ2-5,SLQFQETQY
TRBV15,TRBJ2-1,ATRQAYYNEQF
TRBV27,TRBJ1-1,ASSSSAGGPNTEAF
TRBV7-2,TRBJ2-7,ASSFRRTSAYEQY
TRBV4-1,TRBJ1-1,ASSHPSGGSNTEAF
TRBV12-5,TRBJ1-2,ASGLPSRDGYT
TRBV5-1,TRBJ2-7,ASSPRDRGSSEQY
TRBV11-2,TRBJ2-7,ASSLRQGAPGAYEQY
TRBV19,TRBJ1-1,ASSDRENTEAF
TRBV6-6,TRBJ1-5,ASSYSPEAEPQH
TRBV5-4,TRBJ2-3,ASSLAETGIPSTDTQY
TRBV5-1,TRBJ2-2,ASSRGLAGNTGELF
TRBV9,TRBJ2-1,ASSVDRLLAGVGGEQF
TRBV5-6,TRBJ1-1,ASSSGQPSTEAF
TRBV30,TRBJ1-2,AWSPGTGYGYT
TRBV9,TRBJ2-2,ASSVTSGVTGELF
TRBV5-1,TRBJ2-7,ASSLQGLIYEQY
TRBV20-1,TRBJ2-5,SARSLETQY
TRBV5-6,TRBJ1-2,ASSLVQSNYGYT
TRBV4-2,TRBJ2-7,ASSGGGSSYEQY
TRBV4-2,TRBJ2-7,ASSHLPGQGPYEQY
TRBV19,TRBJ2-1,ASSSGLAGGQHYNEQF